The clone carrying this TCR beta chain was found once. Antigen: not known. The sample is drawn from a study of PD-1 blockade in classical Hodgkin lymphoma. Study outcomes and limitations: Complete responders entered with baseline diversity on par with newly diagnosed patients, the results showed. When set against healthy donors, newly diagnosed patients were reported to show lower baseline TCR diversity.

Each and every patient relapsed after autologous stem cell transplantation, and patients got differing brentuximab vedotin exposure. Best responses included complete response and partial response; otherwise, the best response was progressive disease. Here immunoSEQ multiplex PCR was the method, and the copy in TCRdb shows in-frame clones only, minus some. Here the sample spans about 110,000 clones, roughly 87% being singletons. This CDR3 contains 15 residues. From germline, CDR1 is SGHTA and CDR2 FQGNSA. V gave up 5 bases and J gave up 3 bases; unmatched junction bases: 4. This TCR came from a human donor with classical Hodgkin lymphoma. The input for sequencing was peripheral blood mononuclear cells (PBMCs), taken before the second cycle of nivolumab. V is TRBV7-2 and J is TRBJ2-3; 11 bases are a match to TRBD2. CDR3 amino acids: CASSITSGRTDTQYF. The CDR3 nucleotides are TGTGCCAGCAGCATAACTAGCGGGAGAACAGATACGCAGTATTTT.